This T cell receptor (beta chain) was recorded in a study of blood T cells in healthy people across ages. Turning to the study itself: Template switching retrieved approximately one barcoded beta molecule for each two T cells.

On this clonotype: A junction boundary mismatches the germline segment, possibly from a read error.

A sample-barcoded 5' primer and a J-beta primer mix were used in a second PCR of about 6 to 11 cycles. TCRdb reprocessed the 5' RACE reads with MiXCR, giving one entry per CDR3 protein. The repertoire has 1.5 million to 1.8 million distinct CDR3 sequences, 40% to 45% of them found once; the top ten carry around 4%. CDR3 size: 14 residues. Per the germline V gene, CDR1 is LNHNV and CDR2 is YYDKDF (reference sequence). V and J are TRBV15 and TRBJ1-5; D is perhaps TRBD1 (6 bases). The sequenced material came from blood. The clonotype was recovered from a woman between 18 and 29 years old in good health. The CDR3: CTTSRDPGGQPQHF. Here the CDR3 DNA reads TGTACCACCAGCAGAGATCCCGGGGGCCAGCCCCAGCATTTT.